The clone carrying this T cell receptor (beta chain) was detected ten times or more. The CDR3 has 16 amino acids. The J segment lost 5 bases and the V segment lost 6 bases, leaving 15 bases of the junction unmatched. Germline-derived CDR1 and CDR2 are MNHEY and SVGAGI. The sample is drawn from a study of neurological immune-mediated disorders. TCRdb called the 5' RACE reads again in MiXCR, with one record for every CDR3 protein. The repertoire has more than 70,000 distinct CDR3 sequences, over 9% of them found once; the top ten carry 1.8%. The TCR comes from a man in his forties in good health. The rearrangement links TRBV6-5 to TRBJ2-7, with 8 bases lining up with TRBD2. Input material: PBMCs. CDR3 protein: CASSPGLARFFDEQYF. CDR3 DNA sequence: TGTGCCAGCAGCCCCGGACTAGCCCGTTTTTTCGACGAGCAGTACTTC.